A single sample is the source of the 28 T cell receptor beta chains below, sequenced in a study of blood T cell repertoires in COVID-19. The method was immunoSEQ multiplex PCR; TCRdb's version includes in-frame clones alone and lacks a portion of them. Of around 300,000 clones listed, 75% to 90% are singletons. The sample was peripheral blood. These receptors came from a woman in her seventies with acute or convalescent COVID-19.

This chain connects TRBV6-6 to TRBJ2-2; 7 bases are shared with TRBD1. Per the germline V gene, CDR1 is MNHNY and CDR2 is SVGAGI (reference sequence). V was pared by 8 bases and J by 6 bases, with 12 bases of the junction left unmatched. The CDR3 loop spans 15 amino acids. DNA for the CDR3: TGTGCCAGCGGGGACAGCCTAAACATTCCCGGGGAGCTGTTTTTT. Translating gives CASGDSLNIPGELFF.

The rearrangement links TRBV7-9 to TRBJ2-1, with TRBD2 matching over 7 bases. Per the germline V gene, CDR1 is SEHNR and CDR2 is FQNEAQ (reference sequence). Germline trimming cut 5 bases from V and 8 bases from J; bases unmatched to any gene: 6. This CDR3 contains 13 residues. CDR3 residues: CASSLGGGDEQFF. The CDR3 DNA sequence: TGTGCCAGCAGCCTCGGGGGAGGGGATGAGCAGTTCTTC.

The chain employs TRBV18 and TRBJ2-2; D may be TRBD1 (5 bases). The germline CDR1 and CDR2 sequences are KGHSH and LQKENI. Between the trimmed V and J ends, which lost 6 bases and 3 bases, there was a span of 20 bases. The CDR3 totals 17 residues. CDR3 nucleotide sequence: TGTGCCAGCTCCCCCCGCGTCAGGGCTGCGGACACCGGGGAGCTGTTTTTT. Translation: CASSPRVRAADTGELFF.

CDR3 sequence: CSARVRTEAFF. CDR3 bases: TGCAGTGCTAGAGTGAGGACAGAAGCTTTCTTT. The chain has TRBV20-1 and TRBJ1-1; perhaps TRBD1 as D (5 bases). V lost 1 base and J lost 8, with 8 bases in between. This CDR3 comprises 11 residues. CDR1 and CDR2 (germline): DFQATT, SNEGSKA (reference sequence).

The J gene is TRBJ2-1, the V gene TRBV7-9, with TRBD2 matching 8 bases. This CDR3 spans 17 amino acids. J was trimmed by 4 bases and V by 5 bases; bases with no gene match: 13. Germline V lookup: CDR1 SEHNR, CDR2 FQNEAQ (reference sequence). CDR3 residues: CASSPLGRGGLYNEQFF. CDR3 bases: TGTGCCAGCAGCCCCCTCGGCCGGGGGGGCCTTTACAATGAGCAGTTCTTC.

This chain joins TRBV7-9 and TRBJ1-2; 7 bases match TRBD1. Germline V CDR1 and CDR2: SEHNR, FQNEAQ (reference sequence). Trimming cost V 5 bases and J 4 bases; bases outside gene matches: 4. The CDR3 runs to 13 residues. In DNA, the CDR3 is TGTGCCAGCAGCCCCACAGGGGTCTATGGCTACACCTTC. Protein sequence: CASSPTGVYGYTF.

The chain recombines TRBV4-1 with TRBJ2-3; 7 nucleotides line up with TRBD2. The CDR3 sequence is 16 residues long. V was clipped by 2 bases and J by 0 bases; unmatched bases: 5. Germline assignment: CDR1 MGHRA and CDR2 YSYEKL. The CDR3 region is CASSQSGAASTDTQYF. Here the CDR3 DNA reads TGCGCCAGCAGCCAAAGCGGGGCGGCTAGCACAGATACGCAGTATTTT.

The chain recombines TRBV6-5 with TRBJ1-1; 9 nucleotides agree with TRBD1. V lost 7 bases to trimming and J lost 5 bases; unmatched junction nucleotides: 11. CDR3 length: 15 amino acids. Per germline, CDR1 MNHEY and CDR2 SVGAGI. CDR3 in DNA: TGTGCCAGCATCAGGCCGGGACAGGGAATAACTGAAGCTTTCTTT. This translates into CASIRPGQGITEAFF.

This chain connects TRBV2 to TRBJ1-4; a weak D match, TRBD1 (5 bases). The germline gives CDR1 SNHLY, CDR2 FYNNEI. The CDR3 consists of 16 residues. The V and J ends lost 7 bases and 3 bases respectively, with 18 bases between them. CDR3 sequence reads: CASIGPGGGPNEKLFF. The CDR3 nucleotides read TGTGCCAGCATCGGCCCCGGGGGAGGGCCTAATGAAAAACTGTTTTTT.

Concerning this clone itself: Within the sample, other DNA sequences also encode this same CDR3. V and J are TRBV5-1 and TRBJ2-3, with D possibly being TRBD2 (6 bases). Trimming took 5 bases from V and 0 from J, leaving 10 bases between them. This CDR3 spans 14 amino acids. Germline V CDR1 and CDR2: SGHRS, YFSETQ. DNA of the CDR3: TGCGCCAGCAGTGGCGGGGCTAGCACAGATACGCAGTATTTT. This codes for CASSGGASTDTQYF.

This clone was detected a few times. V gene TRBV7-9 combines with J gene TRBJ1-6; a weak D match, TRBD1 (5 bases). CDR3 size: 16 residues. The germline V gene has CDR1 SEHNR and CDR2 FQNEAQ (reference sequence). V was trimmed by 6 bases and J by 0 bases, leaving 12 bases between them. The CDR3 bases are TGTGCCAGCAGTTATCACAGGATCTCCTATAATTCACCCCTCCACTTT. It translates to CASSYHRISYNSPLHF.

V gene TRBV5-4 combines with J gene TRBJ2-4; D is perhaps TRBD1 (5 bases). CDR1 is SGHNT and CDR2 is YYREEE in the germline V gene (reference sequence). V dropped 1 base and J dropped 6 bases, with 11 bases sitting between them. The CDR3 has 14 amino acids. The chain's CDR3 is CASSLWGAGNIQYF. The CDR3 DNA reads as TGTGCCAGCAGCTTGTGGGGCGCCGGAAACATTCAGTACTTC.

CDR3 protein: CASSRPQGSLSGANVLTF. Written as DNA, the CDR3 is TGTGCCAGCAGCCGGCCCCAGGGTTCCCTTTCTGGGGCCAACGTCCTGACTTTC. V and J are TRBV5-4 and TRBJ2-6; TRBD1 is a possible D gene (5 bases). This CDR3 is 18 amino acids long. V shed 4 bases and J shed 1 base, with 18 bases lying between them. CDR1 is SGHNT, CDR2 YYREEE, per germline (reference sequence). The variable domain in full, completed from reference TRBV5-4 and TRBJ2-6, reads ETGVTQSPTHLIKTRGQQVTLRCSSQSGHNTVSWYQQALGQGPQFIFQYYREEENGRGNFPPRFSGLQFPNYSSELNVNALELDDSALYLCASSRPQGSLSGANVLTFGAGSRLTVL.

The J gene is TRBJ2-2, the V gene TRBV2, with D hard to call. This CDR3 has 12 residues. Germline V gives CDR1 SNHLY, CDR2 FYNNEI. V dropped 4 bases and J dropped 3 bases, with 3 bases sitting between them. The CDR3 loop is CASSAHTGELFF. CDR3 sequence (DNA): TGTGCCAGCAGTGCTCACACCGGGGAGCTGTTTTTT.

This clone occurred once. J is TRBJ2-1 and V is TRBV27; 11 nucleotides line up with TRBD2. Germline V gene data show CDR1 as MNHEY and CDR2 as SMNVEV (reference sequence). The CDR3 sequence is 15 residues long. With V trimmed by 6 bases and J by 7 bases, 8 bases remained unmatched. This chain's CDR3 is CASSLAGGGGNEQFF. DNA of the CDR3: TGTGCCAGCAGCCTAGCGGGGGGCGGTGGGAATGAGCAGTTCTTC.

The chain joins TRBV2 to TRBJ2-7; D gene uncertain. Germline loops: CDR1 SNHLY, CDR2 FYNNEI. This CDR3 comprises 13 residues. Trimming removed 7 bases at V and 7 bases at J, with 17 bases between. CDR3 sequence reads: CASISLVGTEQYF. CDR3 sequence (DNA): TGTGCCAGCATTTCCCTAGTAGGTACGGAGCAGTACTTC.

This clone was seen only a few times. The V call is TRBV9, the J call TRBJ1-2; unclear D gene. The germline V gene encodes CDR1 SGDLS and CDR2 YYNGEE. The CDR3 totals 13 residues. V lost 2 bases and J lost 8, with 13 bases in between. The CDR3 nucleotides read TGTGCCAGCAGCGTCCGAGCCGGGAGAGGCTACACCTTC. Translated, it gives CASSVRAGRGYTF. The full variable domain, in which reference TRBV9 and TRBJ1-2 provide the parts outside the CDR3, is DSGVTQTPKHLITATGQRVTLRCSPRSGDLSVYWYQQSLDQGLQFLIQYYNGEERAKGNILERFSAQQFPDLHSELNLSSLELGDSALYFCASSVRAGRGYTFGSGTRLTVV.

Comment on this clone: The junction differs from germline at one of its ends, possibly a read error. CDR3 DNA: TGTGCCAGCAGGGAAGGACAGGGGGCGCATGGCTACACCTTC. It codes for CASREGQGAHGYTF. The chain joins TRBV2 to TRBJ1-2; 11 bases match TRBD1. This CDR3 region has 14 residues. Germline values: CDR1 SNHLY, CDR2 FYNNEI.

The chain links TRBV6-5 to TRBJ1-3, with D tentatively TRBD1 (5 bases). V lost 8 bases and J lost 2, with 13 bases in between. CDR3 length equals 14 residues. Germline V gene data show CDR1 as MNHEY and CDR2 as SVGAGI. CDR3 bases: TGTGCCAGCTCGCCTGGGGCGGCTGGAAACACCATATATTTT. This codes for CASSPGAAGNTIYF.

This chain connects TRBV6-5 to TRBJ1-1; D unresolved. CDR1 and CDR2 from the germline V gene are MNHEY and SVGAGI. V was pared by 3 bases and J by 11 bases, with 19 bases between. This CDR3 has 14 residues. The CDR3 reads CASSYNSGRLLAFF. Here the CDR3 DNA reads TGTGCCAGCAGTTATAATTCGGGAAGATTGTTGGCTTTCTTT.

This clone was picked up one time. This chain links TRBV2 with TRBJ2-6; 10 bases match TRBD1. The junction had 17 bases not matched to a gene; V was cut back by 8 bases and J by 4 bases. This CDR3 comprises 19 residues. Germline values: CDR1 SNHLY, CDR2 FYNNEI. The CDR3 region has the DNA TGTGCCAGCCGAACTTCCGGGACAGGGGTAGGAGTGGGGGCCAACGTCCTGACTTTC. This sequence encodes CASRTSGTGVGVGANVLTF.

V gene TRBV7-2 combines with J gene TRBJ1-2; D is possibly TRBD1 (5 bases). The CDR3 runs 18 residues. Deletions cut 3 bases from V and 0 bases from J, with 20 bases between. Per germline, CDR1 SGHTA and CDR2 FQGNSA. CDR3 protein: CASSLNGWSDTSNYGYTF. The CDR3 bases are TGTGCCAGCAGCTTGAACGGCTGGTCGGACACGTCTAACTATGGCTACACCTTC. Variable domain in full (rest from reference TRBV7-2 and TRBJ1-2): GAGVSQSPSNKVTEKGKDVELRCDPISGHTALYWYRQSLGQGLEFLIYFQGNSAPDKSGLPSDRFSAERTGGSVSTLTIQRTQQEDSAVYLCASSLNGWSDTSNYGYTFGSGTRLTVV.

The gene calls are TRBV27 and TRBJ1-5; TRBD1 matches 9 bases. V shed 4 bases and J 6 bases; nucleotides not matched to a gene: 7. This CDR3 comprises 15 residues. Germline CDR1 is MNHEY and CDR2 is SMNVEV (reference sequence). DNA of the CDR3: TGTGCCAGCAGTTCACAGGGGGCGACGGGTCAGCCCCAGCATTTT. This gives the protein CASSSQGATGQPQHF.

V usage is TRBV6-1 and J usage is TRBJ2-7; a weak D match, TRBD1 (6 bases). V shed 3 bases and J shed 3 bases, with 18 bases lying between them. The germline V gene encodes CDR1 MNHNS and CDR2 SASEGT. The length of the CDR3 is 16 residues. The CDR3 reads CASSDTLRGRNYEQYF. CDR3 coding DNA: TGTGCCAGCAGTGACACCCTCAGGGGCAGAAACTACGAGCAGTACTTC.

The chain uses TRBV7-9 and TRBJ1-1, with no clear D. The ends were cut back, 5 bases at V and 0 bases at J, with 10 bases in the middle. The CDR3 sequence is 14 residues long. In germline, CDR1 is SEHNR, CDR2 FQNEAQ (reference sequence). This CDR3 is CASSPLGMNTEAFF. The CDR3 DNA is TGTGCCAGCAGCCCACTGGGCATGAACACTGAAGCTTTCTTT.

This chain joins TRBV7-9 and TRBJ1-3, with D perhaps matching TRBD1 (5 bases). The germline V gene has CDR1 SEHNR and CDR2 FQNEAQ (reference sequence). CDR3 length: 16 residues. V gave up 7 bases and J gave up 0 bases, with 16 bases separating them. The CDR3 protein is CASTEQEFISGNTIYF. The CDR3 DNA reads TGTGCCAGCACTGAACAGGAATTTATCTCTGGAAACACCATATATTTT.

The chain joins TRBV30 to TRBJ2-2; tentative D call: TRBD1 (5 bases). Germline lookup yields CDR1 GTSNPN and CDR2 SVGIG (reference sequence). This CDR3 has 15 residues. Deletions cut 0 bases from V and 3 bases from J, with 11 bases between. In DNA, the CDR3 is TGTGCCTGGAGTGTGGGGCAGGGCGACACCGGGGAGCTGTTTTTT. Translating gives CAWSVGQGDTGELFF.

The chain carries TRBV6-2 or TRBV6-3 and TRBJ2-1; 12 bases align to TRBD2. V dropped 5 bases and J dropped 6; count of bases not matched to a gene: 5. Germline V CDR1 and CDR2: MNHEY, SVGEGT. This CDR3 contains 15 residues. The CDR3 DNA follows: TGTGCCAGCAGTCGCACGGGACTAGCGGGCAATGAGCAGTTCTTC. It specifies CASSRTGLAGNEQFF.